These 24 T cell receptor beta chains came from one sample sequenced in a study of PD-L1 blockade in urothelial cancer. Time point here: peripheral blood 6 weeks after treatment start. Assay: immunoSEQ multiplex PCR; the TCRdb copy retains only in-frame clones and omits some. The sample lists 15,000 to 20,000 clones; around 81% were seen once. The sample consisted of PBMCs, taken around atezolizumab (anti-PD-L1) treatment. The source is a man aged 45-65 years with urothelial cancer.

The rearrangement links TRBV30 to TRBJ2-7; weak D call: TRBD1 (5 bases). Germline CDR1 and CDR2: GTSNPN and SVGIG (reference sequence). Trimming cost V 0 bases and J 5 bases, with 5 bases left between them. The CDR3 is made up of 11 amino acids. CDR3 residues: CAWSVRDEQYF. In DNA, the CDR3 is TGTGCCTGGAGTGTCAGGGACGAGCAGTACTTC.

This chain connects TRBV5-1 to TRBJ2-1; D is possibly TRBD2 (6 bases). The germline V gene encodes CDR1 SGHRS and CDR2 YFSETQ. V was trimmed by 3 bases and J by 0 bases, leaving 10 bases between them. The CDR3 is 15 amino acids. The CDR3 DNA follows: TGCGCCAGCAGCTACGCGGGGAGCTCCTACAATGAGCAGTTCTTC. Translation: CASSYAGSSYNEQFF.

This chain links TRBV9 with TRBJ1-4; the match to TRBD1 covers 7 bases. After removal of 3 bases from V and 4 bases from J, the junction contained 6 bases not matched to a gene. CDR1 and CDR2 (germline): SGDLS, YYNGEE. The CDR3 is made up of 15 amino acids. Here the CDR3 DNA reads TGTGCCAGCAGCGCTGGGACAGACTATAATGAAAAACTGTTTTTT. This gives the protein CASSAGTDYNEKLFF.

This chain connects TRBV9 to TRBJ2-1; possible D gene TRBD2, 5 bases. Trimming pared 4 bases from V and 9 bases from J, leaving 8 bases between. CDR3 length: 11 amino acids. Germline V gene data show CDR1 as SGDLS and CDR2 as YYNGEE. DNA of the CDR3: TGTGCCAGCAGCCGGGAAAGTGAGCAGTTCTTC. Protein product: CASSRESEQFF.

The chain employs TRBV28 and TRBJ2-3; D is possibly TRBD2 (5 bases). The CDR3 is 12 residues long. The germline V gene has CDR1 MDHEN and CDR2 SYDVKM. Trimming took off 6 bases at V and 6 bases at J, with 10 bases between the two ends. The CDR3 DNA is TGTGCCAGCAGCAAGAGGAGGGATACGCAGTATTTT. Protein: CASSKRRDTQYF.

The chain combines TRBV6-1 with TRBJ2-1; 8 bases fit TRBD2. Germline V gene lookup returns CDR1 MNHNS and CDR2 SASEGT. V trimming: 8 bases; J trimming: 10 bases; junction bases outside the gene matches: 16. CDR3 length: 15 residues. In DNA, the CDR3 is TGTGCCAGCTTAGGGCGTGCGGGGGGCCCCGACGAGCAGTTCTTC. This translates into CASLGRAGGPDEQFF.

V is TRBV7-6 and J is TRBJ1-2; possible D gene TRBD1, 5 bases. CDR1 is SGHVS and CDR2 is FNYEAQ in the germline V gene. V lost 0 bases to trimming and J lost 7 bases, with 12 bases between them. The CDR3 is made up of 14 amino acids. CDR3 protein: CASSLAAGTGGYTF. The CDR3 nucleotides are TGTGCCAGCAGCTTAGCTGCCGGGACTGGTGGCTACACCTTC.

This CDR3 reads CASSPRDDRQETQYF. Written as DNA, the CDR3 is TGTGCCAGCAGCCCGAGGGACGACAGGCAAGAGACCCAGTACTTC. The chain links TRBV7-9 to TRBJ2-5, with a weak D call TRBD1 (6 bases). The length of the CDR3 is 15 residues. Germline V gives CDR1 SEHNR, CDR2 FQNEAQ (reference sequence). V was clipped by 5 bases and J by 2 bases, with 15 bases between them.

Here the CDR3 DNA reads TGTGCCAGCAGCTTAGAGGGGCAGCTCCGAAACACCATATATTTT. Translated: CASSLEGQLRNTIYF. This chain joins TRBV7-9 and TRBJ1-3; the D gene is possibly TRBD1 (5 bases). V lost 1 base to trimming and J lost 5 bases, with 12 bases between them. Germline V gene sequence: CDR1 SEHNR, CDR2 FQNEAQ (reference sequence). The CDR3 is 15 amino acids.

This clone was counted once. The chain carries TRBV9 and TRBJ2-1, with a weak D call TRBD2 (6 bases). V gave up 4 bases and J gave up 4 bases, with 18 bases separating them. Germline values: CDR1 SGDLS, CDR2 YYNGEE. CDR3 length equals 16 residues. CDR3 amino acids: CASSSWGSGLYNEQFF. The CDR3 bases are TGTGCCAGCAGCTCCTGGGGTAGCGGACTATACAATGAGCAGTTCTTC.

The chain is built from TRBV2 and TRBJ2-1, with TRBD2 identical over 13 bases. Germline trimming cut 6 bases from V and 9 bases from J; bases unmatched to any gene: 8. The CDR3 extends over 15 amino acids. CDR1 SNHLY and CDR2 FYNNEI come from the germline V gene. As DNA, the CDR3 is TGTGCCAGCAGGACGGGGACTAGCGGGGCCTCTGAGCAGTTCTTC. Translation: CASRTGTSGASEQFF.

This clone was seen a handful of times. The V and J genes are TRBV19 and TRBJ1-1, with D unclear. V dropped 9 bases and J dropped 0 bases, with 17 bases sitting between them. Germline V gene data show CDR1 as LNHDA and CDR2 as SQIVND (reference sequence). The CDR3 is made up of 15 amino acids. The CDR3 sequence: CASWSQAGLNTEAFF. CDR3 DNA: TGTGCCAGCTGGTCTCAGGCAGGATTGAACACTGAAGCTTTCTTT. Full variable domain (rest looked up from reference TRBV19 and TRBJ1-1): DGGITQSPKYLFRKEGQNVTLSCEQNLNHDAMYWYRQDPGQGLRLIYYSQIVNDFQKGDIAEGYSVSREKKESFPLTVTSAQKNPTAFYLCASWSQAGLNTEAFFGQGTRLTVV.

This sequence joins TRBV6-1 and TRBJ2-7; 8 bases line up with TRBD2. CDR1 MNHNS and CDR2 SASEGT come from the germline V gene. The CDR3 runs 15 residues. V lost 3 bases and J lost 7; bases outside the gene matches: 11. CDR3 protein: CASSDYSGTSSEQYV. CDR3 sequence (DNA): TGTGCCAGCAGTGATTACTCCGGGACTAGTAGTGAGCAGTACGTC.

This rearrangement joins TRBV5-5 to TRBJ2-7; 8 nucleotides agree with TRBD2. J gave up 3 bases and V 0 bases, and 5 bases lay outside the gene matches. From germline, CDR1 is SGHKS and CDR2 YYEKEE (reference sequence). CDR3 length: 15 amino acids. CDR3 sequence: CASSLVAGKVYEQYF. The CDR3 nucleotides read TGTGCCAGCAGCTTGGTAGCGGGAAAGGTCTACGAGCAGTACTTC.

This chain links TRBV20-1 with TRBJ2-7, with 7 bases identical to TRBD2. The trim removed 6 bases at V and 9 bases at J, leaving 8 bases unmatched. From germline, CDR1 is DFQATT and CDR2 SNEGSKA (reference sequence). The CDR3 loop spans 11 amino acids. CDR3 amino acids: CSAPGLGGQYV. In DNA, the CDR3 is TGCAGTGCGCCCGGACTAGGCGGGCAGTACGTC.

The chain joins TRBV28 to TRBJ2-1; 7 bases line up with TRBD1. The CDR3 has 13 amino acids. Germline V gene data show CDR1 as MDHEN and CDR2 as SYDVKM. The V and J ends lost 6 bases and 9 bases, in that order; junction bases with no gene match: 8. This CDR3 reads CASSDRDRGEQFF. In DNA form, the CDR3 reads TGTGCCAGCAGCGACAGGGATCGAGGTGAGCAGTTCTTC.

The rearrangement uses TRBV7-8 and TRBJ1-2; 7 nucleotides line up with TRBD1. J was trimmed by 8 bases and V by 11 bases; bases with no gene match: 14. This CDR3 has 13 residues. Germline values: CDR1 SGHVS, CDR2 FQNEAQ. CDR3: CAVEMRGRRGYTF. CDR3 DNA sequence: TGTGCCGTCGAAATGAGGGGGCGAAGAGGCTACACCTTC.

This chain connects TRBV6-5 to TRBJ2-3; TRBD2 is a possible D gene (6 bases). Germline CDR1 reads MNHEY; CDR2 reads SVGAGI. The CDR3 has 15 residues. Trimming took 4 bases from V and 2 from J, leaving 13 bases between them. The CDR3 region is CASSWRGTDTDTQYF. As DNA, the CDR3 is TGTGCCAGCAGTTGGCGCGGGACCGACACAGATACGCAGTATTTT.

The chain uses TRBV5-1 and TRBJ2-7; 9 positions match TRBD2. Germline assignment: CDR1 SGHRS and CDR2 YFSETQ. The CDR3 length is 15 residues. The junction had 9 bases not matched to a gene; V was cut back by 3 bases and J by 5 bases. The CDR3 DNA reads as TGCGCCAGCAGCTGGGCGGCGGGGGGGGGCGACGAGCAGTACTTC. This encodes CASSWAAGGGDEQYF. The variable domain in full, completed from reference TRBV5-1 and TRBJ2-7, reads KAGVTQTPRYLIKTRGQQVTLSCSPISGHRSVSWYQQTPGQGLQFLFEYFSETQRNKGNFPGRFSGRQFSNSRSEMNVSTLELGDSALYLCASSWAAGGGDEQYFGPGTRLTVT.

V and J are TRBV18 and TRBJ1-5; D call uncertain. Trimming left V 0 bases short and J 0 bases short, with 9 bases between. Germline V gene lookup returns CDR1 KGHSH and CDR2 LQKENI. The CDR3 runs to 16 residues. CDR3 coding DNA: TGTGCCAGCTCACCACCGGGCATGGATAGCAATCAGCCCCAGCATTTT. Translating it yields CASSPPGMDSNQPQHF.

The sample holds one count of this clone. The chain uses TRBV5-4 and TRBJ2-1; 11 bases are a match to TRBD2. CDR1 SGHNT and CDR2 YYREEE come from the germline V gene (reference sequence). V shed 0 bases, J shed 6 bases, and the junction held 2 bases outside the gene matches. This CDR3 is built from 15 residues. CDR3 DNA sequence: TGTGCCAGCAGCTTGGGCACTAGCGGGAGCAATGAGCAGTTCTTC. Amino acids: CASSLGTSGSNEQFF.

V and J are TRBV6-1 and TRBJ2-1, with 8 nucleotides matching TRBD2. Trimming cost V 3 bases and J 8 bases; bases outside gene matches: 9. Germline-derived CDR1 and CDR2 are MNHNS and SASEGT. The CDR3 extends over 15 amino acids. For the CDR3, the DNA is TGTGCCAGCAGTGAGGGGCGAGCGGGGGCGTATGAGCAGTTCTTC. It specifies CASSEGRAGAYEQFF.

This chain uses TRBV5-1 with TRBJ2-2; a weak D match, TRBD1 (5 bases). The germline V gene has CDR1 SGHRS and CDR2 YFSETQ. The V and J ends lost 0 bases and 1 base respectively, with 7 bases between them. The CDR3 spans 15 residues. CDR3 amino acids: CASSLGRGNTGELFF. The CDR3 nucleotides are TGCGCCAGCAGCTTGGGTAGGGGGAACACCGGGGAGCTGTTTTTT.

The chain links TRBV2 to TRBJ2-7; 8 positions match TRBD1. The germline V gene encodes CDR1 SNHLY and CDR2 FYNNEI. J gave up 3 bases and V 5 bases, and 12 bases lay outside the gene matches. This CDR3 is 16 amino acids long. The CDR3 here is CASSLPYRDRNYEQYF. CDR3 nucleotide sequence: TGTGCCAGCAGTTTACCCTACCGGGACAGGAACTACGAGCAGTACTTC.